The next 24 T cell receptor beta chains were all read from a single sample in a study of vaccination effects on CD4 cells after COVID-19. Profiling relied on immunoSEQ multiplex PCR, and the TCRdb table lists in-frame clones only, not all of them. The sample holds more than 50,000 clones; roughly 76% are singletons and the top ten take roughly 2.7%. Their antigens remain unidentified. Within the ViraFEST assay, antigen-specific CD4+ T cells underwent expansion with viral peptide pools prior to sequencing. Culturing for nine to ten days preceded CD4+ T cell isolation. The sequences come from CD4+ T cells from PBMCs cultured with HCoV-229E spike peptides, collected before COVID-19 vaccination. The receptors originated from a human donor who received a COVID-19 vaccine.

The J gene is TRBJ2-3, the V gene TRBV7-3, with D unclear. V lost 5 bases, J lost 0 bases, and 6 bases lay in between. The CDR3 runs to 13 residues. Germline lookup yields CDR1 SGHTA and CDR2 FQGTGA. The CDR3 DNA reads TGTGCCAGCAGCGACTTTAGCACAGATACGCAGTATTTT. Amino acids: CASSDFSTDTQYF. The variable domain in full, completed from reference TRBV7-3 and TRBJ2-3, reads GAGVSQTPSNKVTEKGKYVELRCDPISGHTALYWYRQSLGQGPEFLIYFQGTGAADDSGLPNDRFFAVRPEGSVSTLKIQRTERGDSAVYLCASSDFSTDTQYFGPGTRLTVL.

This clone has only a few counts. V usage is TRBV3-1 (or the pseudogene TRBV3-2) and J usage is TRBJ1-2; D remains unclear. Between the trimmed V and J ends, which lost 5 bases and 8 bases, there was a span of 12 bases. The CDR3 loop spans 12 amino acids. Germline CDR1 reads LGHDT; CDR2 reads YNNKEL (reference sequence). The CDR3 protein is CASSNPKRGYTF. For the CDR3, the DNA is TGTGCCAGCAGCAACCCCAAGAGGGGCTACACCTTC.

The DNA for the CDR3 is TGTGCCAGCTCACAGCGGGGGTACACAGATACGCAGTATTTT. This sequence encodes CASSQRGYTDTQYF. The chain carries TRBV18 and TRBJ2-3; 8 positions match TRBD2. Trimming removed 4 bases from V and 2 bases from J; junction bases left unmatched: 2. Looked up from germline, CDR1 is KGHSH and CDR2 is LQKENI. The CDR3 runs 14 residues.

This clone was counted a few times. The chain employs TRBV3-1 (or the pseudogene TRBV3-2) and TRBJ1-2; 9 bases fit TRBD1. This CDR3 spans 16 amino acids. Per the germline V gene, CDR1 is LGHDT and CDR2 is YNNKEL (reference sequence). The V gene end was trimmed by 4 bases and the J gene end by 0 bases; junction bases not matched to a gene: 6. Here the CDR3 DNA reads TGTGCCAGCAGCCCGGACAGGGGACGTCCTAACTATGGCTACACCTTC. It yields the protein CASSPDRGRPNYGYTF.

The chain carries TRBV12-3 or TRBV12-4 and TRBJ1-5; D uncertain. Trimming stripped 9 bases from V and 5 bases from J, with 11 bases between. This CDR3 is 12 amino acids long. The CDR3 sequence is CASGLTYQPQHF. In nucleotides, the CDR3 is TGTGCCAGTGGACTTACTTATCAGCCCCAGCATTTT.

The J gene is TRBJ2-5, the V gene TRBV27, with 7 nucleotides matching TRBD1. The CDR3 extends over 14 amino acids. Trimming took 4 bases from V and 7 from J; bases not matched to a gene: 9. Per germline, CDR1 MNHEY and CDR2 SMNVEV (reference sequence). CDR3 residues: CASSSSDREGTQYF. The CDR3 DNA follows: TGTGCCAGCAGTTCCTCAGACAGGGAAGGGACCCAGTACTTC.

The chain joins TRBV27 to TRBJ2-3; 15 positions agree with TRBD2. J lost 0 bases, V lost 5 bases, and 9 bases had no gene match. CDR3 size: 19 residues. Germline V CDR1 and CDR2: MNHEY, SMNVEV (reference sequence). The CDR3 coding sequence is TGTGCCAGCAGTCCACTGGGACTAGCGGGGGGCCTTAGCACAGATACGCAGTATTTT. Its translation: CASSPLGLAGGLSTDTQYF.

V gene TRBV11-2 combines with J gene TRBJ1-1, with TRBD1 matching over 9 bases. V lost 4 bases, J lost 3 bases, and 6 bases stayed unmatched. This CDR3 spans 15 amino acids. Germline assignment: CDR1 SGHAT and CDR2 FQNNGV. CDR3 DNA: TGTGCCAGCAGCTCCGGAGACAGGGGGTACACTGAAGCTTTCTTT. Its translation is CASSSGDRGYTEAFF.

The CDR3 nucleotides are TGTGCCAGCAGCTTACCGGGGGCTAATGAAAAACTGTTTTTT. It is translated as CASSLPGANEKLFF. The gene calls are TRBV11-1 and TRBJ1-4, with a weak D call TRBD1 (5 bases). V was cut by 2 bases and J by 3 bases, with 7 bases left in between. This CDR3 is built from 14 residues. CDR1 is SGHAT and CDR2 is FQDESV in the germline V gene (reference sequence).

The chain joins TRBV27 to TRBJ1-2; the D is unclear. The CDR3 has 14 amino acids. V lost 3 bases, J lost 3 bases, and 11 bases lay in between. Germline V lookup: CDR1 MNHEY, CDR2 SMNVEV (reference sequence). The DNA for the CDR3 is TGTGCCAGCAGTTTCACAGCGGGCCACTATGGCTACACCTTC. This gives the protein CASSFTAGHYGYTF.

This rearrangement joins TRBV29-1 to TRBJ1-4, with 7 bases identical to TRBD1. The CDR3 runs to 13 residues. The ends lost 4 bases at V and 3 bases at J; junction bases unmatched: 2. CDR1 is SQVTM and CDR2 is ANQGSEA in the germline V gene. The CDR3 DNA is TGCAGCGTTGTCGGGACAGCTAATGAAAAACTGTTTTTT. Translating it yields CSVVGTANEKLFF. Variable domain in full (rest from reference TRBV29-1 and TRBJ1-4): SAVISQKPSRDICQRGTSLTIQCQVDSQVTMMFWYRQQPGQSLTLIATANQGSEATYESGFVIDKFPISRPNLTFSTLTVSNMSPEDSSIYLCSVVGTANEKLFFGSGTQLSVL.

CDR3 protein: CASSQGTGEQYV. CDR3 nucleotides: TGTGCCAGCAGCCAGGGTACGGGGGAGCAGTACGTC. This chain joins TRBV3-1 (or the pseudogene TRBV3-2) and TRBJ2-7; possible D gene TRBD2, 5 bases. Germline V gene sequence: CDR1 LGHDT, CDR2 YNNKEL (reference sequence). The CDR3 loop spans 12 amino acids. V lost 3 bases and J 7 bases, leaving 10 bases between the germline ends.

The chain combines TRBV2 with TRBJ2-2; the D is unclear. Trimming stripped 6 bases from V and 7 bases from J, with 9 bases between. This CDR3 is 12 amino acids long. Germline V gene lookup returns CDR1 SNHLY and CDR2 FYNNEI. The CDR3: CASRRSDGELFF. In nucleotides, the CDR3 is TGTGCCAGCAGGAGGAGTGACGGGGAGCTGTTTTTT.

This chain connects TRBV7-8 to TRBJ1-1, with TRBD1 as a possible D gene (5 bases). This CDR3 has 16 residues. Trimming stripped 5 bases from V and 2 bases from J, with 18 bases between. Germline V gives CDR1 SGHVS, CDR2 FQNEAQ. The chain's CDR3 is CASSPPWARGNTEAFF. For the CDR3, the DNA is TGTGCCAGCAGCCCCCCCTGGGCAAGGGGAAACACTGAAGCTTTCTTT.

This chain uses TRBV7-2 with TRBJ2-3, with D perhaps matching TRBD1 (6 bases). This CDR3 contains 17 residues. V was pared by 2 bases and J by 3 bases, with 18 bases between. CDR1 SGHTA and CDR2 FQGNSA come from the germline V gene. In nucleotides, the CDR3 is TGTGCCAGCAGCTTATTCCTCGGAAGTAGGGGGACAGATACGCAGTATTTT. It encodes CASSLFLGSRGTDTQYF. Based on the CDR3 plus reference TRBV7-2 and TRBJ2-3, the full variable domain is GAGVSQSPSNKVTEKGKDVELRCDPISGHTALYWYRQSLGQGLEFLIYFQGNSAPDKSGLPSDRFSAERTGGSVSTLTIQRTQQEDSAVYLCASSLFLGSRGTDTQYFGPGTRLTVL.

The V call is TRBV28, the J call TRBJ2-3, with D perhaps TRBD1 (7 bases). CDR1 MDHEN and CDR2 SYDVKM come from the germline V gene. Trimming cost V 2 bases and J 0 bases, with 12 bases left between them. This CDR3 contains 16 residues. CDR3 in amino acids: CASSLRAGGSTDTQYF. The CDR3 nucleotides are TGTGCCAGCAGTTTAAGGGCAGGGGGGAGCACAGATACGCAGTATTTT.

In DNA, the CDR3 is TGTGCCAGCAGTCCGCGGGCGGGCTGGTTAGAGACCCAGTACTTC. Translating it yields CASSPRAGWLETQYF. The chain employs TRBV27 and TRBJ2-5; a weak D match, TRBD2 (5 bases). Germline V gene lookup returns CDR1 MNHEY and CDR2 SMNVEV (reference sequence). CDR3 length: 15 residues. V lost 5 bases and J 4 bases, leaving 17 bases between the germline ends.

The chain couples TRBV2 to TRBJ2-5, with D hard to call. The CDR3 loop spans 14 amino acids. The germline V and J ends were trimmed by 2 bases and 2 bases, with 9 bases remaining between them. Germline V gene data show CDR1 as SNHLY and CDR2 as FYNNEI. The CDR3 DNA reads as TGTGCCAGCAGTGAACTAGTCGGGCAAGAGACCCAGTACTTC. It yields the protein CASSELVGQETQYF.

The chain combines TRBV24-1 with TRBJ1-1, with D hard to call. In germline, CDR1 is KGHDR, CDR2 SFDVKD. The germline V and J ends were trimmed by 0 bases and 10 bases, with 11 bases remaining between them. This CDR3 contains 13 residues. The CDR3 loop is CATSDLNTQGAFF. CDR3 coding DNA: TGTGCCACCAGTGATTTGAATACGCAAGGAGCTTTCTTT.

This clone was picked up one time. The chain uses TRBV5-1 and TRBJ2-4; TRBD1 matches at 9 bases. V dropped 0 bases and J dropped 7; count of bases not matched to a gene: 8. Germline assignment: CDR1 SGHRS and CDR2 YFSETQ. This CDR3 is 16 amino acids long. Here the CDR3 reads CASSLGTGAAQNIQYF. The DNA for the CDR3 is TGCGCCAGCAGCTTGGGGACAGGGGCCGCTCAGAACATTCAGTACTTC.

This clone appeared a single time. The V and J genes are TRBV6-5 and TRBJ1-4; D remains unclear. The CDR3 has 13 amino acids. Germline V gene data show CDR1 as MNHEY and CDR2 as SVGAGI. V was clipped by 6 bases and J by 8 bases, with 13 bases between them. The CDR3 region is CASSLRVAEKLFF. The CDR3 nucleotides read TGTGCCAGCAGCCTCCGGGTCGCGGAAAAACTGTTTTTT.

By proportion, this clone is large. The V and J genes are TRBV19 and TRBJ1-2; D remains ambiguous. This CDR3 is built from 14 residues. Germline CDR1 and CDR2: LNHDA and SQIVND (reference sequence). Trimming took 3 bases from V and 3 from J, leaving 11 bases between them. The DNA for the CDR3 is TGTGCCAGTAGTATCTCTCGTGGATACTATGGCTACACCTTC. Amino acids: CASSISRGYYGYTF.

V gene TRBV5-1 combines with J gene TRBJ2-1; D may be TRBD2 (6 bases). The CDR3 is 16 amino acids. Trimming left V 4 bases short and J 7 bases short, with 21 bases between. Germline V lookup: CDR1 SGHRS, CDR2 YFSETQ. CDR3 residues: CASSPLPGSGGNEQFF. The CDR3 DNA reads TGCGCCAGCAGCCCATTGCCGGGATCCGGGGGAAATGAGCAGTTCTTC.

The chain employs TRBV25-1 and TRBJ2-3, with D maybe TRBD2 (5 bases). There are 12 residues in the CDR3. The V end lost 5 bases, the J end lost 15 bases, and 18 bases lay between the germline ends. CDR1 and CDR2 (germline): MGHDK, SYGVNS. The CDR3: CASSPTERASYF. The CDR3 DNA sequence: TGTGCCAGCAGTCCTACCGAGAGGGCTTCCTATTTT. Combining the CDR3 with reference TRBV25-1 and TRBJ2-3 gives the whole variable domain EADIYQTPRYLVIGTGKKITLECSQTMGHDKMYWYQQDPGMELHLIHYSYGVNSTEKGDLSSESTVSRIRTEHFPLTLESARPSHTSQYLCASSPTERASYFGPGTRLTVL.